This entry is about one T cell receptor (beta chain). The data were obtained in a study of TIL therapy for anti-PD-1-resistant metastatic lung cancer. In the study overall: Progressing patients received lymphodepletion, expanded TIL infusion and IL-2. Tumors carried a median roughly 1.5 non-synonymous mutations per megabase.

CDR1 is SEHNR, CDR2 FQNEAQ, per germline (reference sequence). The V gene end was trimmed by 5 bases and the J gene end by 3 bases; junction bases not matched to a gene: 7. The CDR3 spans 15 residues. Time point denoted: pre-treatment sample, taken before nivolumab and TIL therapy. The libraries were made with immunoSEQ v3. Sequencing depth was around 2.2 million read pairs for survey level, about 5-6 million for deep. Assay: immunoSEQ multiplex PCR; the TCRdb copy retains only in-frame clones and omits some. The sample holds more than 45,000 clones, less than 85% seen once. The rearrangement links TRBV7-9 to TRBJ2-3, with 8 bases lining up with TRBD2. Specimen: blood, collected at baseline. The clonotype was recovered from a person aged 25 to 79 with non-small cell lung cancer. CDR3 residues: CASSIAAGATDTQYF. The CDR3 DNA sequence: TGTGCCAGCAGCATCGCAGCGGGAGCGACAGATACGCAGTATTTT.